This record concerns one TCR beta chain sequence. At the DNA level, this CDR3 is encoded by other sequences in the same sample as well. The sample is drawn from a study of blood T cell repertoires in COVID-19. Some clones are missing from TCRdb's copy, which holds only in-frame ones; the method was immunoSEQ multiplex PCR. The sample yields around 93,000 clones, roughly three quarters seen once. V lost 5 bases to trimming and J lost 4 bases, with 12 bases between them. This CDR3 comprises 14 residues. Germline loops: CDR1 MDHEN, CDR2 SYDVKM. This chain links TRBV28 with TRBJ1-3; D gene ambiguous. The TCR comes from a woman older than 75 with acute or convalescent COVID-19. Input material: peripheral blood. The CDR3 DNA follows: TGTGCCAGCAGTACTACCTTGGCAGGAAACACCATATATTTT. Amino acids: CASSTTLAGNTIYF.